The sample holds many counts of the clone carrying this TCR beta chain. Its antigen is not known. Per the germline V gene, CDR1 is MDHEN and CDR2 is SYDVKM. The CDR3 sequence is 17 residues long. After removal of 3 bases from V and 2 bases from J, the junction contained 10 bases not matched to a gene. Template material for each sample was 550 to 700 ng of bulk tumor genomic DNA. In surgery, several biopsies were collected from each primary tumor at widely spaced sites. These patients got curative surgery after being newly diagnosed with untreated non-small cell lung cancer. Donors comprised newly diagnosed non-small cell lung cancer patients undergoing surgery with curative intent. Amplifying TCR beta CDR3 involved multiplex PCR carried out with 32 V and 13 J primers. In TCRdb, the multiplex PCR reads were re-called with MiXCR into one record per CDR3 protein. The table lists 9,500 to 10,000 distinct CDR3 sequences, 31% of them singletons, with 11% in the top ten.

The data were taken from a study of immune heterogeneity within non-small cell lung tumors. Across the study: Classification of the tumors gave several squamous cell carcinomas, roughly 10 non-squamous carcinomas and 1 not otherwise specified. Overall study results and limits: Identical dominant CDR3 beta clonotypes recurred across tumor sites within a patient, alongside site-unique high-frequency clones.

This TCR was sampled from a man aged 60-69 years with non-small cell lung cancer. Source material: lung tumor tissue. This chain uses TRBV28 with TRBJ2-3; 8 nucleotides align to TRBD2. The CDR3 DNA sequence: TGTGCCAGCAGTTTCCCCGTCGGGACTAGACACACAGATACGCAGTATTTT. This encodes CASSFPVGTRHTDTQYF.